What follows are 9 T cell receptor beta chains derived from one specimen sequenced in a study of T cell repertoires in cytomegalovirus infection. Using its own MiXCR run on the reads, TCRdb lists one record per CDR3 protein. This sample has about 500,000 distinct CDR3 sequences, with roughly a third found just once. Their antigen targets remain unknown. This specimen consisted of cultured PBMCs, obtained from culture after CMV antigen stimulation. The receptors were gathered from a human donor in good health (CMV status not recorded). Some clones in this sample may be carry-over from other donors' samples.

This clonotype appeared a few times. V is TRBV19 and J is TRBJ2-7; 9 bases line up with TRBD2. The CDR3 extends over 13 amino acids. Germline-derived CDR1 and CDR2 are LNHDA and SQIVND (reference sequence). CDR3: CASVAGASHEQYV. Here the CDR3 DNA reads TGTGCCAGTGTAGCGGGAGCCTCCCACGAGCAGTACGTC.

CDR3 residues: CASSFGTGAYGYTF. The CDR3 bases are TGTGCCAGCAGTTTCGGGACAGGGGCCTATGGCTACACCTTC. The rearrangement links TRBV12-3 or TRBV12-4 to TRBJ1-2; TRBD1 matches at 10 bases. The V segment lost 3 bases and the J segment 4 bases; nucleotides outside the gene matches: 2. The CDR3 is 14 amino acids.

The chain is built from TRBV6-5 and TRBJ2-7; D possibly matches TRBD1 or TRBD2 (6 bases each). Germline assignment: CDR1 MNHEY and CDR2 SVGAGI. Trimming shortened V by 0 bases and J by 4 bases, and 13 bases separated the two germline ends. The CDR3 runs to 15 residues. The CDR3: CASSYSGGLMYEQYF. The CDR3, as DNA: TGTGCCAGCAGTTACTCAGGGGGGCTTATGTACGAGCAGTACTTC.

This clonotype occurred a few times. The chain couples TRBV6-2 or TRBV6-3 to TRBJ2-3; 10 bases map to TRBD1. This CDR3 is 15 amino acids long. Germline V lookup: CDR1 MNHEY, CDR2 SVGEGT. The ends lost 5 bases at V and 2 bases at J; junction bases unmatched: 4. As DNA, the CDR3 is TGTGCCAGCAGTAAAGGGACAGGGGCCACAGATACGCAGTATTTT. Protein: CASSKGTGATDTQYF.

The V call is TRBV6-6, the J call TRBJ2-3; 15 nucleotides align to TRBD2. This CDR3 comprises 22 residues. The V and J ends lost 2 bases and 2 bases, in that order; junction bases with no gene match: 17. Germline lookup yields CDR1 MNHNY and CDR2 SVGAGI (reference sequence). The CDR3 DNA reads TGTGCCAGCAGTTACGAACGACCGGGACTAGCGGGAGGAGGGGGCCCCACAGATACGCAGTATTTT. Its protein is CASSYERPGLAGGGGPTDTQYF.

The chain employs TRBV6-2 or TRBV6-3 and TRBJ2-1; 9 bases match TRBD2. Germline V gene lookup returns CDR1 MNHEY and CDR2 SVGEGT. CDR3 length: 14 residues. Losses at the gene ends were 8 bases for V and 7 bases for J; bases not matched to a gene: 9. The CDR3 loop reads CASGGAGGGNEQFF. Here the CDR3 DNA reads TGTGCCAGCGGGGGAGCGGGAGGAGGTAATGAGCAGTTCTTC.

The rearrangement uses TRBV11-3 and TRBJ2-1, with D unclear. The CDR3 has 12 residues. Germline V lookup: CDR1 SGHNT, CDR2 YENEEA. Deletions cut 2 bases from V and 14 bases from J, with 13 bases between. CDR3 sequence: CASSLSSSLEFF. CDR3 nucleotide sequence: TGTGCCAGCAGCTTATCGAGCTCCTTGGAGTTCTTC.

V gene TRBV19 combines with J gene TRBJ1-2; D is undetermined. The CDR3 spans 11 residues. Trimming stripped 5 bases from V and 5 bases from J, with 6 bases between. CDR1 LNHDA and CDR2 SQIVND come from the germline V gene (reference sequence). The CDR3 region is CASSHQYGYTF. CDR3 coding DNA: TGTGCCAGTAGTCACCAGTATGGCTACACCTTC.

The chain employs TRBV20-1 and TRBJ1-2; D is unclear. V was clipped by 6 bases and J by 7 bases, with 3 bases between them. There are 8 residues in the CDR3. Germline CDR1 reads DFQATT; CDR2 reads SNEGSKA (reference sequence). CDR3 nucleotides: TGCAGTGCGATTGGCTACACCTTC. It yields the protein CSAIGYTF.